One sample yielded the 16 T cell receptor beta chains listed below, sequenced in a study of Ad26.COV2.S vaccination and SARS-CoV-2 variants (TCRdb year 2021). The treatment or condition label, as the study defines it: about 20 received Ad26.COV2.S at low or high dose, single or two shots; 5 received placebo; per-sample allocation not given. Repertoires of vaccine and placebo recipients were sequenced from samples collected on day 63 after the first injection. The receptor library was made with the immunoSEQ multiplex PCR assay. TCRdb mirrors the immuneACCESS table, restricted to in-frame sequences. Some clones are absent from its copies; in checked studies, under half trace to an unresolved V gene, and the reason for the others is unknown. This sample comprises about 680,000 clones, roughly 90% of them detected only once. The ten largest make up approximately 1.5% of the sample. The sample consisted of peripheral blood, taken in a trial of Ad26.COV2.S vaccine versus placebo. The receptors shown here come from a person between 18 and 65 years old who received the Ad26.COV2.S COVID-19 vaccine or a placebo.

This chain connects TRBV4-3 to TRBJ2-3; TRBD2 matches 13 bases. The germline gives CDR1 LGHNA, CDR2 YSLEER. V shed 4 bases and J 6 bases; nucleotides not matched to a gene: 10. The CDR3 length is 17 residues. The CDR3 is CASSPRIGTSGVDTQYF. CDR3 in DNA: TGCGCCAGCAGCCCCCGGATCGGGACTAGCGGGGTTGATACGCAGTATTTT.

This sequence joins TRBV20-1 and TRBJ2-2, with 8 positions matching TRBD1. CDR1 DFQATT and CDR2 SNEGSKA come from the germline V gene (reference sequence). The CDR3 spans 17 residues. Losses at the gene ends were 3 bases for V and 1 base for J; bases not matched to a gene: 10. CDR3 nucleotides: TGCAGTGCTAGTATGGGAGCCGGGACAGGGAACACCGGGGAGCTGTTTTTT. This translates into CSASMGAGTGNTGELFF.

CDR3: CATSDFVKGAETQYF. The CDR3 DNA is TGTGCCACCAGTGATTTCGTTAAGGGGGCTGAGACCCAGTACTTC. The chain carries TRBV24-1 and TRBJ2-5; 7 bases fit TRBD1. The CDR3 sequence is 15 residues long. Germline values: CDR1 KGHDR, CDR2 SFDVKD. After removal of 1 base from V and 5 bases from J, the junction contained 6 bases not matched to a gene.

The chain has TRBV11-3 and TRBJ2-1, with 7 nucleotides matching TRBD1. In germline, CDR1 is SGHNT, CDR2 YENEEA. The CDR3 totals 13 residues. V gave up 4 bases and J gave up 10 bases; unmatched junction bases: 7. This CDR3 is CASSSYRGYEQFF. CDR3 nucleotide sequence: TGTGCCAGCAGCTCGTACAGGGGATACGAGCAGTTCTTC.

The V and J genes are TRBV11-2 and TRBJ1-3, with D perhaps TRBD1 (6 bases). This CDR3 has 13 amino acids. V lost 4 bases and J 4 bases, leaving 8 bases between the germline ends. Per the germline V gene, CDR1 is SGHAT and CDR2 is FQNNGV. The CDR3 region is CASSSGQGNTIYF. The CDR3, as DNA: TGTGCCAGCAGCTCTGGACAGGGAAACACCATATATTTT.

The rearrangement joins TRBV12-3 or TRBV12-4 to TRBJ2-5, with D tentatively TRBD1 (6 bases). Trimming pared 5 bases from V and 5 bases from J, leaving 9 bases between. This CDR3 is built from 12 residues. CDR3 in amino acids: CASSLRGETQYF. The CDR3 DNA follows: TGTGCCAGCAGTCTGAGGGGGGAGACCCAGTACTTC.

Only one count was recorded for this clone. The CDR3 loop reads CASSKARGPTYEQYF. DNA for the CDR3: TGTGCCAGCAGCAAAGCCAGAGGCCCCACCTACGAGCAGTACTTC. The gene calls are TRBV21-1 and TRBJ2-7; the table gives TRBD2 as D, unverified against the DNA. TRBV21-1 is assigned pseudogene status. The CDR3 runs 15 residues.

The gene calls are TRBV19 and TRBJ1-1; possibly TRBD1 for D (6 bases). With 7 bases removed from V and 5 bases from J, the gap between germline ends came to 20 bases. The CDR3 has 15 amino acids. Germline V gene data show CDR1 as LNHDA and CDR2 as SQIVND (reference sequence). CDR3 residues: CASIGPGRGGTEAFF. The CDR3, as DNA: TGTGCCAGTATCGGGCCGGGCAGGGGAGGAACTGAAGCTTTCTTT.

The rearrangement joins TRBV6-5 to TRBJ1-1, with D possibly being TRBD1 (6 bases). Trimming removed 5 bases at V and 10 bases at J, with 20 bases between. Germline CDR1 MNHEY, CDR2 SVGAGI. The CDR3 is 14 residues long. CDR3 bases: TGTGCCAGCAGTCCGATACAGGGTTGGGAAGGAGCTTTCTTT. Protein sequence: CASSPIQGWEGAFF.

The chain uses TRBV6-2 or TRBV6-3 and TRBJ2-5; D perhaps matches TRBD2 (6 bases). There are 17 residues in the CDR3. Trimming pared 4 bases from V and 0 bases from J, leaving 18 bases between. Germline-derived CDR1 and CDR2 are MNHEY and SVGEGT. The CDR3 bases are TGTGCCAGCAGTTTCGATCGGGACTCCTGGTACCAAGAGACCCAGTACTTC. Amino acid sequence: CASSFDRDSWYQETQYF.

This clone was picked up one time. CDR3: CASSVGQVNSPLHF. The CDR3 DNA reads as TGTGCCAGCAGCGTCGGACAGGTTAATTCACCCCTCCACTTT. V is TRBV7-3 and J is TRBJ1-6, with TRBD1 identical over 7 bases. Germline V gene lookup returns CDR1 SGHTA and CDR2 FQGTGA. J was trimmed by 6 bases and V by 5 bases; bases with no gene match: 4. CDR3 size: 14 residues.

The CDR3 region has the DNA TGCGCCAGCAGTCAAAGGATGGTTATCGCGGGGAGGGGTCAGCCCCAGCATTTT. Translating gives CASSQRMVIAGRGQPQHF. The genes are TRBV23-1 and TRBJ1-5, with a weak D call TRBD1 (5 bases). TRBV23-1 belongs to the ORF category, with a function that is uncertain. The CDR3 runs 18 residues. V lost 2 bases, J lost 6 bases, and 23 bases lay in between.

The V and J genes are TRBV6-5 and TRBJ1-2; D perhaps matches TRBD1 (5 bases). This CDR3 comprises 13 residues. Trimming shortened V by 2 bases and J by 5 bases, and 9 bases separated the two germline ends. The germline gives CDR1 MNHEY, CDR2 SVGAGI. CDR3 bases: TGTGCCAGCAGTTACACAAGGGGATATGGCTACACCTTC. Amino acid sequence: CASSYTRGYGYTF.

The chain carries TRBV11-2 and TRBJ2-3; D unclear. V was trimmed by 2 bases and J by 2 bases, leaving 8 bases between them. CDR1 and CDR2 from the germline V gene are SGHAT and FQNNGV. The CDR3 contains 14 residues. CDR3 coding DNA: TGTGCCAGCAGCTTAATGGCTTCCACAGATACGCAGTATTTT. Translated, it gives CASSLMASTDTQYF.

The chain combines TRBV11-3 with TRBJ2-1; 8 bases fit TRBD1. J was trimmed by 8 bases and V by 4 bases; bases with no gene match: 7. CDR3 size: 14 residues. CDR1 SGHNT and CDR2 YENEEA come from the germline V gene. The CDR3 protein is CASSSSDRADEQFF. CDR3 sequence (DNA): TGTGCCAGCAGCTCTTCGGACAGGGCGGATGAGCAGTTCTTC.

The chain couples TRBV6-5 to TRBJ1-3; the D is unclear. Germline assignment: CDR1 MNHEY and CDR2 SVGAGI. The CDR3 has 16 amino acids. Trimming took 4 bases from V and 0 from J, leaving 13 bases between them. CDR3 in DNA: TGTGCCAGCAGTTCGGACGGGTCTTACTCTGGAAACACCATATATTTT. Translation gives CASSSDGSYSGNTIYF.